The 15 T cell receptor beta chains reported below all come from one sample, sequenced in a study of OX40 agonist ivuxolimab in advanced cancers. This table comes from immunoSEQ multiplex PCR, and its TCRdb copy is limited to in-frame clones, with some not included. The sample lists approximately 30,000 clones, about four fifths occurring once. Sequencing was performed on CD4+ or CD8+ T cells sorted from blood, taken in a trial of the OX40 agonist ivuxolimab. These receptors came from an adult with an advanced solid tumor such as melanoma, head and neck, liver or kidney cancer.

The CDR3: CASSIDSGYEQYF. The CDR3 DNA follows: TGTGCCAGTAGTATAGATAGCGGCTACGAGCAGTACTTC. The chain employs TRBV19 and TRBJ2-7; perhaps TRBD2 as D (6 bases). The CDR3 has 13 residues. The germline V and J ends were trimmed by 0 bases and 3 bases, with 6 bases remaining between them. The germline V gene has CDR1 LNHDA and CDR2 SQIVND (reference sequence).

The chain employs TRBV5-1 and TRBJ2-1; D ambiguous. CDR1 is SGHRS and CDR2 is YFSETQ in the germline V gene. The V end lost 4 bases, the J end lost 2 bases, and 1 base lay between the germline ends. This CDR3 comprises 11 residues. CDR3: CASSTYNEQFF. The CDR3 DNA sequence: TGCGCCAGCAGCACCTACAATGAGCAGTTCTTC.

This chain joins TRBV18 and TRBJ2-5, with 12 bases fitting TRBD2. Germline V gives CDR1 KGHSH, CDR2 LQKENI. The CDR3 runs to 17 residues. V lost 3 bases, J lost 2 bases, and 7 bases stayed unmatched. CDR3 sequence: CASSPRTSGAKQETQYF. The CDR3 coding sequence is TGTGCCAGCTCACCGCGGACTAGCGGGGCTAAGCAAGAGACCCAGTACTTC.

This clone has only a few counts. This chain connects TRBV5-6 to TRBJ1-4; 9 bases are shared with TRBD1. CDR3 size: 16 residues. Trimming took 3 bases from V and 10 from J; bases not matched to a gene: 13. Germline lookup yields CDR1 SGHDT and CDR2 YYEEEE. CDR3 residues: CASSWGTGTGRGKLFF. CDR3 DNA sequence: TGTGCCAGCAGCTGGGGGACCGGGACAGGGCGCGGAAAACTGTTTTTT.

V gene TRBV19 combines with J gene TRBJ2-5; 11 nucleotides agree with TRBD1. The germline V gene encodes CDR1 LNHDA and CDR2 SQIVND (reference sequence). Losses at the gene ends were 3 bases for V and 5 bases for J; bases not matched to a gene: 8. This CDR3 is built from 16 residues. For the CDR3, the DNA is TGTGCCAGTAGTATTCGGACAGGGGGCGGGCAGGAGACCCAGTACTTC. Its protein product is CASSIRTGGGQETQYF.

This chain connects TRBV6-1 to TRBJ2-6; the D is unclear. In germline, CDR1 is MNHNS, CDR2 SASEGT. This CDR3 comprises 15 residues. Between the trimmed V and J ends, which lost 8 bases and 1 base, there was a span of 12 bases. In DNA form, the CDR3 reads TGTGCCAGCGGAAAGGGAAGTTCTGGGGCCAACGTCCTGACTTTC. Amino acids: CASGKGSSGANVLTF.

The CDR3 region is CASSPLTVSSYEQYF. The DNA of the CDR3 is TGTGCCAGCAGCCCATTGACGGTGAGCTCCTACGAGCAGTACTTC. V and J are TRBV11-2 and TRBJ2-7; D call uncertain. Trimming cost V 5 bases and J 0 bases, with 14 bases left between them. The CDR3 is made up of 15 amino acids. The germline CDR1 and CDR2 sequences are SGHAT and FQNNGV.

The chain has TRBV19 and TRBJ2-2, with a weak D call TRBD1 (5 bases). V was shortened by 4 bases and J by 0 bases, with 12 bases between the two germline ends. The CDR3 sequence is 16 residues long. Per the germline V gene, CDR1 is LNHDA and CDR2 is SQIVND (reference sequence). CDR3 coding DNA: TGTGCCAGTAGTACTCTACGACAGACGAACACCGGGGAGCTGTTTTTT. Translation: CASSTLRQTNTGELFF. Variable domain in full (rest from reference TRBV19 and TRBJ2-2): DGGITQSPKYLFRKEGQNVTLSCEQNLNHDAMYWYRQDPGQGLRLIYYSQIVNDFQKGDIAEGYSVSREKKESFPLTVTSAQKNPTAFYLCASSTLRQTNTGELFFGEGSRLTVL.

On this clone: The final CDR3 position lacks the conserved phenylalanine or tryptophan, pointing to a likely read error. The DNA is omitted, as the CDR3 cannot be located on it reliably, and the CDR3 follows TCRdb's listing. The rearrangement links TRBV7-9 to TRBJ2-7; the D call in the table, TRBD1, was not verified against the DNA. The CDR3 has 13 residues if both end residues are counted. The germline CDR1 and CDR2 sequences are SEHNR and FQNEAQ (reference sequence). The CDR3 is CASSPQGTTSLQD.

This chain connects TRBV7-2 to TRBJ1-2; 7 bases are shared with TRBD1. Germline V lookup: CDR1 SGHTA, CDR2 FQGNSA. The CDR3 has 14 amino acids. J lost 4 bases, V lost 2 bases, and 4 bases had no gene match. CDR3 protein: CASSLIQGSYGYTF. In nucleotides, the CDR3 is TGTGCCAGCAGCTTAATACAGGGGAGCTATGGCTACACCTTC.

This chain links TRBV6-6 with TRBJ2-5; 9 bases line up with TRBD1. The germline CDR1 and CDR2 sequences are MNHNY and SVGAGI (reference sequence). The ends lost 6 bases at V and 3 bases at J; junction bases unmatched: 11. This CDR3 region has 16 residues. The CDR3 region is CASRSSSRTGEETQYF. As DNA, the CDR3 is TGTGCCAGCAGGTCGTCGTCTCGGACAGGGGAAGAGACCCAGTACTTC.

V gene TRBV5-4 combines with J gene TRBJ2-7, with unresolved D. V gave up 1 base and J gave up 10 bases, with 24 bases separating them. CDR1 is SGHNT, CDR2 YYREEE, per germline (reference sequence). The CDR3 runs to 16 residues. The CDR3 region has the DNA TGTGCCAGCAGCTTGTTTGATTCTTTGGCGCCTAGGAAACAGTACTTC. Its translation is CASSLFDSLAPRKQYF.

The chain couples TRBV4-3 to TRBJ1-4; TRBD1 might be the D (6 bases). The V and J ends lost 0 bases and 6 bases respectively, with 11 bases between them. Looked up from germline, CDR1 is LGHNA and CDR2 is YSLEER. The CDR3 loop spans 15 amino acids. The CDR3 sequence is CASSQDTRGHEKLFF. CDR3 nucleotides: TGCGCCAGCAGCCAAGATACCCGGGGGCATGAAAAACTGTTTTTT.

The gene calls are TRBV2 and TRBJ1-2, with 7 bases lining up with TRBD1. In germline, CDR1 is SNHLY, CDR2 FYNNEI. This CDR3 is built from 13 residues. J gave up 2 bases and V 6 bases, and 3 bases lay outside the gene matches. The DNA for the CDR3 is TGTGCCAGCAGAGACAGGGTAAACTATGGCTACACCTTC. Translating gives CASRDRVNYGYTF.

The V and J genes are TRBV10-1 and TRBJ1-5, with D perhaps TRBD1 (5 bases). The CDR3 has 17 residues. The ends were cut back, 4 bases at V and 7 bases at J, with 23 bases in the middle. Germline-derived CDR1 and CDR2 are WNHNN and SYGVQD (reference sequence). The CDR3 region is CASSATEPSRVRQPQHF. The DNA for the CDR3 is TGCGCCAGCAGTGCCACCGAGCCATCCAGGGTGAGGCAGCCCCAGCATTTT.